This T cell receptor (beta chain) derives from a study of T cells in localized non-small cell lung cancer. Produced via immunoSEQ multiplex PCR; TCRdb's table is partial and in-frame only. Of about 41,000 clones listed, 75% to 85% are singletons. This CDR3 is 14 amino acids long. The ends lost 8 bases at V and 7 bases at J; junction bases unmatched: 13. Germline V CDR1 and CDR2: MNHEY, SVGAGI. Remarks on this clone: Distinct nucleotide sequences in the sample also encode this CDR3.

Sample: PBMCs, taken before any cancer treatment. The chain carries TRBV6-5 and TRBJ2-7; TRBD2 aligns across 8 bases. The sequence came from a man aged 40 to 75 with stage II lung adenocarcinoma. The CDR3 reads CASRTFGGAREQYF. CDR3 nucleotides: TGTGCCAGCCGTACCTTCGGGGGGGCGCGAGAGCAGTACTTC.